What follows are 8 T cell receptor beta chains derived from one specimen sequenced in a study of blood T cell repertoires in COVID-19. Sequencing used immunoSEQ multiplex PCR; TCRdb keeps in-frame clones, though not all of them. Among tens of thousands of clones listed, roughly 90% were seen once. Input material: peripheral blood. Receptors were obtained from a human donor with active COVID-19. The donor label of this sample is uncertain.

The CDR3 loop reads CASSQGPGGGETQYF. Here the CDR3 DNA reads TGTGCCAGCAGCCAGGGGCCGGGGGGCGGAGAGACCCAGTACTTC. The chain links TRBV3-1 (or the pseudogene TRBV3-2) to TRBJ2-5, with D possibly TRBD2 on 7 matching bases. Trimming took 3 bases from V and 4 from J, leaving 15 bases between them. Germline lookup yields CDR1 LGHDT and CDR2 YNNKEL (reference sequence). The CDR3 loop spans 15 amino acids.

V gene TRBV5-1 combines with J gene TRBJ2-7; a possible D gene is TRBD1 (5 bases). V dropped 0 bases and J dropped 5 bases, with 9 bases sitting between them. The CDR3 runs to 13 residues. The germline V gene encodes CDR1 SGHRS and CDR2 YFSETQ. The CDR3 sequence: CASSLVGRDEQYF. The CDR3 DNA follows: TGCGCCAGCAGCTTGGTGGGCAGGGACGAGCAGTACTTC.

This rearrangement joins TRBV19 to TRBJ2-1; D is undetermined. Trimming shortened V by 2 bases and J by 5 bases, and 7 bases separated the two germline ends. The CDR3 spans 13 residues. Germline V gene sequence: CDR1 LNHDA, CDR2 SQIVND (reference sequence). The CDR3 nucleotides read TGTGCCAGTAGTATAATGCAGGACAATGAGCAGTTCTTC. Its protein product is CASSIMQDNEQFF. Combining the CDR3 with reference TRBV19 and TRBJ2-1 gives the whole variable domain DGGITQSPKYLFRKEGQNVTLSCEQNLNHDAMYWYRQDPGQGLRLIYYSQIVNDFQKGDIAEGYSVSREKKESFPLTVTSAQKNPTAFYLCASSIMQDNEQFFGPGTRLTVL.

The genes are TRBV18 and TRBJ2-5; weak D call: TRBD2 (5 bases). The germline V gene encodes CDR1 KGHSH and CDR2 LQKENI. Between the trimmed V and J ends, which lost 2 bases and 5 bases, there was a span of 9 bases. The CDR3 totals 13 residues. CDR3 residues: CASSPEGRETQYF. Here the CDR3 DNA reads TGTGCCAGCTCACCAGAGGGTAGGGAGACCCAGTACTTC. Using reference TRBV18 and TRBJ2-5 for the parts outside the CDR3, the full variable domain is NAGVMQNPRHLVRRRGQEARLRCSPMKGHSHVYWYRQLPEEGLKFMVYLQKENIIDESGMPKERFSAEFPKEGPSILRIQQVVRGDSAAYFCASSPEGRETQYFGPGTRLLVL.

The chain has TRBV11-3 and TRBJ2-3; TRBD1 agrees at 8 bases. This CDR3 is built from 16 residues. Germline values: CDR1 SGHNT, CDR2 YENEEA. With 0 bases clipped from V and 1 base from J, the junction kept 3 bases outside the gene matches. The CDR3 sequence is CASSLDPDRGTDTQYF. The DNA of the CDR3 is TGTGCCAGCAGCTTAGACCCGGACAGGGGCACAGATACGCAGTATTTT. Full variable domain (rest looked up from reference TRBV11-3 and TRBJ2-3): EAGVVQSPRYKIIEKKQPVAFWCNPISGHNTLYWYLQNLGQGPELLIRYENEEAVDDSQLPKDRFSAERLKGVDSTLKIQPAELGDSAVYLCASSLDPDRGTDTQYFGPGTRLTVL.

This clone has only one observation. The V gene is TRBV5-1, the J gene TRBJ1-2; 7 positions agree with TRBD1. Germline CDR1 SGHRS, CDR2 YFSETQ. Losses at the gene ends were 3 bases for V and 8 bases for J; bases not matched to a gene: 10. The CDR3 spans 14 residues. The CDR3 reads CASSSRGSSEGYTF. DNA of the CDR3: TGCGCCAGCAGCTCCAGGGGGAGTTCGGAGGGCTACACCTTC.

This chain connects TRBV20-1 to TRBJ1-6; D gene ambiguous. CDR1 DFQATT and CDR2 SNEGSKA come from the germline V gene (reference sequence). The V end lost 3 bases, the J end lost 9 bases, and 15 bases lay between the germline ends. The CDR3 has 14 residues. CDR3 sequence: CSASFASGLSPLHF. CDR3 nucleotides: TGCAGTGCTAGTTTCGCCAGTGGCCTTTCACCCCTCCACTTT.

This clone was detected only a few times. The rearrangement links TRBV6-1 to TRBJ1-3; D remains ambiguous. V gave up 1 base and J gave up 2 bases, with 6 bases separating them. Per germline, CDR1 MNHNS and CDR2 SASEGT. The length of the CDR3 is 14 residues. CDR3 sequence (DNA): TGTGCCAGCAGTGAAGGAGGAGCTGGAAACACCATATATTTT. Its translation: CASSEGGAGNTIYF.